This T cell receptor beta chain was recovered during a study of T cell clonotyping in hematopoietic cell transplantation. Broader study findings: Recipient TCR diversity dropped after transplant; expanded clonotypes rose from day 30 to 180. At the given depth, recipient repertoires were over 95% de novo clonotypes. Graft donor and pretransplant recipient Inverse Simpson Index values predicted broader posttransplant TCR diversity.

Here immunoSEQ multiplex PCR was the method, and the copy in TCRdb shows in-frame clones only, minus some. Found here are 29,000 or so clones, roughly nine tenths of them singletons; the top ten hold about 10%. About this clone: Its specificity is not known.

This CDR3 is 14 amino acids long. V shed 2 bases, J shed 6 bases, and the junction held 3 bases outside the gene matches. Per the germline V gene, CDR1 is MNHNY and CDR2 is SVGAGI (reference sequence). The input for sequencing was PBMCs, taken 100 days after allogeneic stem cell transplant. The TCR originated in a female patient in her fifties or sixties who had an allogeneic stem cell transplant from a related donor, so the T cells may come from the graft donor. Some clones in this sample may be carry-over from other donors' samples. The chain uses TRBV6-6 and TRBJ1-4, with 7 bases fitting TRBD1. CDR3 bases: TGTGCCAGCAGTTACAGGGGGCGTCATGAAAAACTGTTTTTT. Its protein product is CASSYRGRHEKLFF.